The 24 T cell receptor beta chains below were found in one sample sequenced in a study of T cells expressing NK-cell markers. TCRdb reanalyzed the 5' RACE reads, giving one entry per CDR3 protein sequence and no DNA. This table lists about 150,000 distinct CDR3 sequences. The sequenced sample was blood T cells: a sorted CD56 or NKG2C T cell subset, CD4+ or CD8+ T cells, or bulk PBMC T cells (not recorded which). All receptors come from a woman aged 50 to 65 in good health.

The chain joins TRBV13 to TRBJ2-2. CDR1 and CDR2 (germline): PRHDT, FYEKMQ (reference sequence). This CDR3 comprises 14 residues. The CDR3: CASSLGLDVGELFF. The full variable domain, with the rest looked up from reference TRBV13 and TRBJ2-2, is AAGVIQSPRHLIKEKRETATLKCYPIPRHDTVYWYQQGPGQDPQFLISFYEKMQSDKGSIPDRFSAQQFSDYHSELNMSSLELGDSALYFCASSLGLDVGELFFGEGSRLTVL.

The rearrangement links TRBV2 to TRBJ1-4. Germline V lookup: CDR1 SNHLY, CDR2 FYNNEI. This CDR3 contains 16 residues. This CDR3 reads CASSEGSVATNEKLFF. The full variable domain, its missing parts supplied by reference TRBV2 and TRBJ1-4, is EPEVTQTPSHQVTQMGQEVILRCVPISNHLYFYWYRQILGQKVEFLVSFYNNEISEKSEIFDDQFSVERPDGSNFTLKIRSTKLEDSAMYFCASSEGSVATNEKLFFGSGTQLSVL.

J is TRBJ1-4 and V is TRBV7-9. CDR3 size: 14 residues. Germline V gives CDR1 SEHNR, CDR2 FQNEAQ (reference sequence). The CDR3 spells CASSLEGGEEKLFF.

This chain connects TRBV25-1 to TRBJ1-1; the TCRdb call, TRBD1, lacks DNA for checking. The CDR3 loop spans 15 amino acids. Germline-derived CDR1 and CDR2 are MGHDK and SYGVNS. The CDR3: CASSESGTANTEAFF.

The chain carries TRBV3-1 and TRBJ1-5; TCRdb reports TRBD1, a call that lacks DNA to check it against. The CDR3 contains 14 residues. CDR1 and CDR2 (germline): LGHDT, YNNKEL (reference sequence). The chain's CDR3 is CASSRGGANQPQHF.

Here the CDR3 reads CAISAGAISYNEQFF. The chain is built from TRBV10-3 and TRBJ2-1; TCRdb calls TRBD1, which cannot be checked without DNA. Germline values: CDR1 ENHRY, CDR2 SYGVKD. This CDR3 comprises 15 residues.

The CDR3 region is CASSFTGSEQYF. The chain employs TRBV12-3 or TRBV12-4 and TRBJ2-3; there is no DNA to check the TCRdb D call of TRBD2. The length of the CDR3 is 12 residues.

The CDR3 spells CASSLDGTSGREIGINEQFF. The rearrangement joins TRBV11-3 to TRBJ2-1; TCRdb proposes TRBD2, but this gene call is untestable without DNA. Germline CDR1 is SGHNT and CDR2 is YENEEA. The CDR3 runs 20 residues.

The genes are TRBV7-6 and TRBJ2-3; TCRdb names TRBD2, which stays unverified in the absence of DNA. Germline V gene data show CDR1 as SGHVS and CDR2 as FNYEAQ. This CDR3 has 14 residues. The CDR3 protein is CASSLDSVADTQYF.

V and J are TRBV6-5 and TRBJ2-5; TCRdb names TRBD2, which stays unverified in the absence of DNA. CDR1 is MNHEY and CDR2 is SVGAGI in the germline V gene. CDR3 size: 12 residues. CDR3 loop: CATLEAQETQYF.

This chain connects TRBV24-1 to TRBJ1-4; as DNA is missing, the TRBD1 call by TCRdb cannot be tested. The CDR3 is 15 residues long. Germline V CDR1 and CDR2: KGHDR, SFDVKD. The chain's CDR3 is CATSDWDGANEKLFF.

This chain uses TRBV7-8 with TRBJ2-5; checking the TCRdb D call of TRBD2 is not possible without DNA. CDR3 length equals 17 residues. Germline V gene lookup returns CDR1 SGHVS and CDR2 FQNEAQ. CDR3 amino acids: CASSALGTTLHQETQYF.

The chain joins TRBV4-2 to TRBJ2-3. The CDR3 has 14 amino acids. In germline, CDR1 is LGHNA, CDR2 YNFKEQ. The CDR3 is CASSQAKVTDTQYF.

This chain connects TRBV4-1 to TRBJ1-5; checking the TCRdb D call of TRBD1 is not possible without DNA. Germline CDR1 MGHRA, CDR2 YSYEKL. The CDR3 is 16 amino acids. CDR3: CASSQDGADSNQPQHF.

The V and J genes are TRBV6-5 and TRBJ2-7; the TCRdb D gene call, TRBD2, has no DNA to confirm it. Germline V gene data show CDR1 as MNHEY and CDR2 as SVGAGI. This CDR3 comprises 14 residues. CDR3 residues: CASRELAGGYEQYF.

The chain links TRBV6-1 to TRBJ2-1; TCRdb indicates TRBD2, and absent DNA this call remains unverified. The germline CDR1 and CDR2 sequences are MNHNS and SASEGT. CDR3 length: 13 residues. The CDR3 loop reads CASSEGDPDEQFF.

V is TRBV27 and J is TRBJ2-1; TCRdb calls TRBD2, which cannot be checked without DNA. Germline V gene data show CDR1 as MNHEY and CDR2 as SMNVEV (reference sequence). The CDR3 is 13 amino acids. The CDR3 sequence: CASSGGPVYEQFF.

V is TRBV20-1 and J is TRBJ2-3; TCRdb calls TRBD1, which cannot be checked without DNA. The CDR3 spans 14 residues. Germline V CDR1 and CDR2: DFQATT, SNEGSKA (reference sequence). The CDR3 spells CSAEGQDSTDTQYF.

CDR3 residues: CASSLASSAGGETQYF. This chain links TRBV7-9 with TRBJ2-5; TCRdb gives TRBD2 as the D gene, but with no DNA this cannot be confirmed. The CDR3 sequence is 16 residues long. Per germline, CDR1 SEHNR and CDR2 FQNEAQ (reference sequence).

CDR3 residues: CSARSLSGVTDTQYF. The chain is built from TRBV20-1 and TRBJ2-3; TCRdb's D call, TRBD2, is unchecked because there is no DNA. The CDR3 contains 15 residues. Germline CDR1 reads DFQATT; CDR2 reads SNEGSKA (reference sequence).

This chain uses TRBV15 with TRBJ2-3; there is no DNA to check the TCRdb D call of TRBD2. CDR1 is LNHNV and CDR2 is YYDKDF in the germline V gene (reference sequence). CDR3 size: 16 residues. CDR3 sequence reads: CATSRTSGRATNTQYF.

The chain is built from TRBV15 and TRBJ2-1. Germline values: CDR1 LNHNV, CDR2 YYDKDF (reference sequence). This CDR3 has 13 amino acids. CDR3 in amino acids: CATSRNLGNEQFF.

The chain links TRBV3-1 to TRBJ2-2; the D call from TCRdb, TRBD1, cannot be confirmed without DNA. The CDR3 extends over 14 amino acids. Germline V gene lookup returns CDR1 LGHDT and CDR2 YNNKEL (reference sequence). The CDR3 here is CASSLAGYTGELFF. Supplemented by reference TRBV3-1 and TRBJ2-2, the full variable domain reads DTAVSQTPKYLVTQMGNDKSIKCEQNLGHDTMYWYKQDSKKFLKIMFSYNNKELIINETVPNRFSPKSPDKAHLNLHINSLELGDSAVYFCASSLAGYTGELFFGEGSRLTVL.

V and J are TRBV3-1 and TRBJ1-4. Per the germline V gene, CDR1 is LGHDT and CDR2 is YNNKEL (reference sequence). The CDR3 loop spans 15 amino acids. The CDR3 loop reads CASSAQRATNEKLFF. The whole variable domain, remainder taken from reference TRBV3-1 and TRBJ1-4, is DTAVSQTPKYLVTQMGNDKSIKCEQNLGHDTMYWYKQDSKKFLKIMFSYNNKELIINETVPNRFSPKSPDKAHLNLHINSLELGDSAVYFCASSAQRATNEKLFFGSGTQLSVL.